Below, 18 T cell receptor beta chains from the same sample are listed, as sequenced in a study of shared clonotypes between healthy human individuals (dated by TCRdb to 2019 to 2021). The protocol used for the library was the immunoSEQ multiplex PCR assay. The source is immuneACCESS, and TCRdb retained only in-frame sequences with V and J called. Part of the clones is not carried over; for the studies checked, unresolved V genes explain less than half of this, and the remainder is unexplained. The sample table lists approximately 2,300,000 clones, 85% to 95% of them with a count of one. The ten largest clones represent around 0.38% of the sample. The material sequenced was naive CD4+ T cells from PBMCs. The meaning of the sample's cell subset or site label: CD45RA+ positively selected. Source of these receptors: a man younger than 30 in good health. Some clones in this sample may be carry-over from other donors' samples.

The V gene is TRBV11-1, the J gene TRBJ2-7, with D unclear. CDR1 and CDR2 (germline): SGHAT, FQDESV (reference sequence). The CDR3 runs 14 residues. Trimming left V 1 base short and J 0 bases short, with 7 bases between. CDR3 sequence (DNA): TGTGCCAGCAGCTTAGGGGCCAGCTCCTACGAGCAGTACTTC. This codes for CASSLGASSYEQYF.

The gene calls are TRBV5-1 and TRBJ2-2; D is unresolved. The CDR3 is 16 residues long. Between the trimmed V and J ends, which lost 7 bases and 0 bases, there was a span of 16 bases. Germline V CDR1 and CDR2: SGHRS, YFSETQ. CDR3 sequence: CASQAWNSPNTGELFF. CDR3 in DNA: TGCGCCAGCCAAGCTTGGAACAGTCCGAACACCGGGGAGCTGTTTTTT.

The V call is TRBV5-5, the J call TRBJ1-1; D unclear. This CDR3 has 12 amino acids. V lost 4 bases and J 6 bases, leaving 10 bases between the germline ends. From germline, CDR1 is SGHKS and CDR2 YYEKEE (reference sequence). DNA of the CDR3: TGTGCCAGCAGCAATCCGATTTCTGAAGCTTTCTTT. Translating it yields CASSNPISEAFF.

This chain joins TRBV27 and TRBJ2-7; a weak D match, TRBD1 (5 bases). The V and J ends lost 5 bases and 9 bases respectively, with 20 bases between them. Germline loops: CDR1 MNHEY, CDR2 SMNVEV (reference sequence). The CDR3 totals 14 residues. The CDR3 reads CASSLLWGLEAQYF. The CDR3 bases are TGTGCCAGCAGTCTTCTATGGGGCTTAGAGGCGCAGTACTTC.

This chain joins TRBV5-1 and TRBJ2-5; TRBD2 agrees at 7 bases. The J call may be faulty, since TRBJ2-7 better matches the DNA end. The V gene's germline CDR1 is SGHRS and CDR2 YFSETQ. The CDR3 sequence is 15 residues long. In DNA form, the CDR3 reads TGCGCCAGCAGCTTGGAGGGGAGGGGCGGGCTCGAGCAGTACTTC. Residues: CASSLEGRGGLEQYF.

This clone was counted a few times. The rearrangement joins TRBV4-1 to TRBJ1-2; TRBD1 is a possible D gene (5 bases). The germline CDR1 and CDR2 sequences are MGHRA and YSYEKL. Trimming cost V 5 bases and J 4 bases, with 14 bases left between them. CDR3 length equals 14 residues. The CDR3 bases are TGCGCCAGCAGCTCGCAGGGTCGCGCCTATGGCTACACCTTC. Translation: CASSSQGRAYGYTF.

The chain carries TRBV7-2 and TRBJ2-5; 8 nucleotides line up with TRBD1. Trimming cost V 0 bases and J 2 bases; bases outside gene matches: 2. CDR1 and CDR2 (germline): SGHTA, FQGNSA. This CDR3 has 15 amino acids. The CDR3 nucleotides are TGTGCCAGCAGCTTAGCGACAGGGGTACAAGAGACCCAGTACTTC. It is translated as CASSLATGVQETQYF.

The chain has TRBV7-8 and TRBJ1-1; D may be TRBD1 (5 bases). Germline lookup yields CDR1 SGHVS and CDR2 FQNEAQ. The CDR3 covers 15 residues. With 5 bases removed from V and 5 bases from J, the gap between germline ends came to 18 bases. The CDR3 sequence: CASSPPGGAATEAFF. For the CDR3, the DNA is TGTGCCAGCAGCCCTCCGGGAGGGGCGGCGACTGAAGCTTTCTTT.

The CDR3 loop reads CASSEGSANSYEQYF. The CDR3 DNA sequence: TGTGCCAGCAGTGAAGGGTCGGCCAACTCCTACGAGCAGTACTTC. This chain uses TRBV6-1 with TRBJ2-7, with D uncertain. The CDR3 has 15 amino acids. Trimming stripped 1 base from V and 0 bases from J, with 10 bases between. Germline CDR1 is MNHNS and CDR2 is SASEGT.

Written as DNA, the CDR3 is TGTGCCAGCAGCTTAGCGCGGTGGAGCTCCTACAATGAGCAGTTCTTC. This encodes CASSLARWSSYNEQFF. The J gene is TRBJ2-1, the V gene TRBV7-2; D is uncertain. CDR1 SGHTA and CDR2 FQGNSA come from the germline V gene. This CDR3 comprises 16 residues. Trimming removed 0 bases at V and 0 bases at J, with 9 bases between.

The J gene is TRBJ2-7, the V gene TRBV19; D ambiguous. CDR1 and CDR2 from the germline V gene are LNHDA and SQIVND (reference sequence). This CDR3 has 14 amino acids. The V end lost 5 bases, the J end lost 3 bases, and 14 bases lay between the germline ends. CDR3: CASSPAQYLYEQYF. CDR3 in DNA: TGTGCCAGTAGTCCGGCACAGTACCTCTACGAGCAGTACTTC.

The chain employs TRBV7-6 and TRBJ2-2, with a weak D call TRBD2 (5 bases). Trimming removed 1 base from V and 7 bases from J, with 10 bases in between. The CDR3 has 14 amino acids. In germline, CDR1 is SGHVS, CDR2 FNYEAQ. CDR3 residues: CASSLGAVGGELFF. The DNA for the CDR3 is TGTGCCAGCAGCTTAGGAGCGGTCGGCGGGGAGCTGTTTTTT. Looking up the rest from reference TRBV7-6 and TRBJ2-2 gives the full variable domain: GAGVSQSPRYKVTKRGQDVALRCDPISGHVSLYWYRQALGQGPEFLTYFNYEAQQDKSGLPNDRFSAERPEGSISTLTIQRTEQRDSAMYRCASSLGAVGGELFFGEGSRLTVL.

The chain combines TRBV4-2 with TRBJ1-2; D unresolved. The CDR3 contains 15 residues. Per germline, CDR1 LGHNA and CDR2 YNFKEQ. Trimming pared 0 bases from V and 2 bases from J, leaving 10 bases between. CDR3 sequence: CASSQDLSENYGYTF. For the CDR3, the DNA is TGTGCCAGCAGCCAAGACCTGTCCGAAAACTATGGCTACACCTTC.

V gene TRBV29-1 combines with J gene TRBJ2-3, with TRBD2 as a possible D gene (6 bases). Trimming cost V 4 bases and J 0 bases, with 26 bases left between them. The CDR3 consists of 19 residues. CDR1 is SQVTM and CDR2 is ANQGSEA in the germline V gene. DNA for the CDR3: TGCAGCGTTGTTCTTTGGCGGAGAAAGGCGAGCGGGAGCACAGATACGCAGTATTTT. Its protein product is CSVVLWRRKASGSTDTQYF.

The V and J genes are TRBV5-1 and TRBJ1-5, with 10 bases identical to TRBD1. The CDR3 totals 14 residues. Germline CDR1 reads SGHRS; CDR2 reads YFSETQ. With 4 bases clipped from V and 2 bases from J, the junction kept 0 bases outside the gene matches. The CDR3 nucleotides are TGCGCCAGCAGCGGACAGGGGGGCAATCAGCCCCAGCATTTT. It codes for CASSGQGGNQPQHF.

The chain couples TRBV18 to TRBJ2-2; D unclear. Trimming shortened V by 4 bases and J by 1 base, and 10 bases separated the two germline ends. Looked up from germline, CDR1 is KGHSH and CDR2 is LQKENI. CDR3 length: 15 amino acids. CDR3 sequence: CASSRSDQNTGELFF. The CDR3 nucleotides read TGTGCCAGCTCACGATCCGATCAGAACACCGGGGAGCTGTTTTTT.

The chain employs TRBV7-6 and TRBJ2-7; 7 bases line up with TRBD2. CDR1 and CDR2 (germline): SGHVS, FNYEAQ. V lost 1 base and J lost 2; bases outside the gene matches: 8. This CDR3 spans 16 amino acids. CDR3 region: CASSLVAGEGTYEQYF. The CDR3 DNA reads as TGTGCCAGCAGCTTAGTTGCGGGAGAGGGCACCTACGAGCAGTACTTC. Variable domain in full (rest from reference TRBV7-6 and TRBJ2-7): GAGVSQSPRYKVTKRGQDVALRCDPISGHVSLYWYRQALGQGPEFLTYFNYEAQQDKSGLPNDRFSAERPEGSISTLTIQRTEQRDSAMYRCASSLVAGEGTYEQYFGPGTRLTVT.

This clone was observed once. This chain joins TRBV30 and TRBJ2-5; a weak D match, TRBD2 (5 bases). Trimming pared 3 bases from V and 3 bases from J, leaving 14 bases between. The CDR3 contains 14 residues. Germline CDR1 GTSNPN, CDR2 SVGIG (reference sequence). CDR3 protein: CAWRSKRLEETQYF. CDR3 DNA: TGTGCCTGGAGGAGCAAGCGGTTAGAAGAGACCCAGTACTTC.